The 16 T cell receptor beta chains below all came from one sample that was sequenced in a study of cytomegalovirus exposure and HLA in healthy donors. PCR primers comprised 60 Vbeta and 13 Jbeta primers. Some clones are missing from TCRdb's copy, which holds only in-frame ones; the method was immunoSEQ multiplex PCR. The table has 150,000 to 200,000 clones, approximately 86% seen once; the top ten hold 1.5% to 2%. What was sequenced was PBMCs. These receptors came from a woman under 30 in good health and CMV-seronegative.

The chain joins TRBV5-4 to TRBJ2-2, with D perhaps TRBD2 (6 bases). Trimming left V 4 bases short and J 7 bases short, with 17 bases between. Germline V gene lookup returns CDR1 SGHNT and CDR2 YYREEE (reference sequence). The CDR3 totals 15 residues. The CDR3 loop reads CASSTPGPGGGELFF. CDR3 DNA: TGTGCCAGCAGCACGCCGGGCCCCGGGGGCGGGGAGCTGTTTTTT.

The chain has TRBV7-9 and TRBJ2-5; possibly TRBD2 for D (6 bases). V lost 7 bases and J 1 base, leaving 13 bases between the germline ends. CDR3 length: 14 residues. Germline assignment: CDR1 SEHNR and CDR2 FQNEAQ (reference sequence). The CDR3 DNA reads as TGTGCCAGCACGGGGGATAGGACCCAAGAGACCCAGTACTTC. It encodes CASTGDRTQETQYF. Full variable domain (rest looked up from reference TRBV7-9 and TRBJ2-5): DTGVSQNPRHKITKRGQNVTFRCDPISEHNRLYWYRQTLGQGPEFLTYFQNEAQLEKSRLLSDRFSAERPKGSFSTLEIQRTEQGDSAMYLCASTGDRTQETQYFGPGTRLLVL.

The chain uses TRBV11-2 and TRBJ2-7; 8 nucleotides align to TRBD1. The CDR3 totals 14 residues. Germline loops: CDR1 SGHAT, CDR2 FQNNGV. V shed 4 bases and J 0 bases; nucleotides not matched to a gene: 2. CDR3 in DNA: TGTGCCAGCAGCTCCGGACAGGGCTCCTACGAGCAGTACTTC. It translates to CASSSGQGSYEQYF.

V gene TRBV2 combines with J gene TRBJ2-7; 12 nucleotides line up with TRBD2. The CDR3 consists of 14 residues. With 10 bases clipped from V and 0 bases from J, the junction kept 4 bases outside the gene matches. Germline lookup yields CDR1 SNHLY and CDR2 FYNNEI. CDR3 coding DNA: TGTGCCATCCTAGCGGGAGGGCCCTCCTACGAGCAGTACTTC. This translates into CAILAGGPSYEQYF.

This clone appeared a few times. V usage is TRBV6-5 and J usage is TRBJ2-3; 11 bases agree with TRBD2. Germline V gene sequence: CDR1 MNHEY, CDR2 SVGAGI. V was clipped by 6 bases and J by 1 base; unmatched bases: 3. The CDR3 contains 15 residues. The CDR3 here is CASSLLAGGTDTQYF. In DNA form, the CDR3 reads TGTGCCAGCAGCCTACTAGCGGGGGGCACAGATACGCAGTATTTT.

The chain is built from TRBV28 and TRBJ2-7; possibly TRBD1 for D (5 bases). The CDR3 length is 14 residues. Germline V CDR1 and CDR2: MDHEN, SYDVKM. V gave up 2 bases and J gave up 2 bases, with 10 bases separating them. The CDR3 DNA is TGTGCCAGCAGTTTACTGGGGCGAACCTACGAGCAGTACTTC. It codes for CASSLLGRTYEQYF.

The chain recombines TRBV7-9 with TRBJ2-2; D not resolved. The V gene lost 5 bases and the J gene lost 9 bases, with 13 bases spanning the gap. CDR3 length: 13 amino acids. CDR1 and CDR2 from the germline V gene are SEHNR and FQNEAQ (reference sequence). CDR3 DNA sequence: TGTGCCAGCAGCCCCATTAGTTACCGGGAGCTGTTTTTT. Translation: CASSPISYRELFF.

V is TRBV25-1 and J is TRBJ2-3, with TRBD2 identical over 7 bases. CDR1 is MGHDK and CDR2 is SYGVNS in the germline V gene. The CDR3 is made up of 16 amino acids. After removal of 2 bases from V and 1 base from J, the junction contained 6 bases not matched to a gene. CDR3 nucleotides: TGTGCCAGCAGTGAAGGGGGTGCGGGGGGCACAGATACGCAGTATTTT. It codes for CASSEGGAGGTDTQYF.

J is TRBJ2-3 and V is TRBV6-6; a weak D match, TRBD2 (5 bases). Germline V gene data show CDR1 as MNHNY and CDR2 as SVGAGI (reference sequence). This CDR3 contains 13 residues. V was shortened by 2 bases and J by 4 bases, with 7 bases between the two germline ends. CDR3: CASSYPSSDTQYF. The CDR3 DNA reads TGTGCCAGCAGTTACCCTAGCTCAGATACGCAGTATTTT.

J is TRBJ2-3 and V is TRBV21-1; the DNA was not compared with TRBD1, the D call given in the table. TRBV21-1 is a pseudogene segment. This CDR3 is 15 amino acids long. CDR3 sequence reads: CASRSGTGGTDTQYF. DNA for the CDR3: TGTGCCAGCAGATCCGGGACAGGGGGTACAGATACGCAGTATTTT.

V usage is TRBV7-8 and J usage is TRBJ1-6; 7 nucleotides agree with TRBD1. The CDR3 spans 15 residues. The V gene end was trimmed by 4 bases and the J gene end by 4 bases; junction bases not matched to a gene: 4. Germline V gene lookup returns CDR1 SGHVS and CDR2 FQNEAQ. The CDR3 DNA sequence: TGTGCCAGCAGCTCCGACAGGGCGTATAATTCACCCCTCCACTTT. Translation: CASSSDRAYNSPLHF. The entire variable domain, with the rest obtained from reference TRBV7-8 and TRBJ1-6, is as follows: GAGVSQSPRYKVAKRGQDVALRCDPISGHVSLFWYQQALGQGPEFLTYFQNEAQLDKSGLPSDRFFAERPEGSVSTLKIQRTQQEDSAVYLCASSSDRAYNSPLHFGNGTRLTVT.

The sample holds one count of this clone. The V call is TRBV27, the J call TRBJ1-2; D is perhaps TRBD1 (6 bases). CDR1 and CDR2 from the germline V gene are MNHEY and SMNVEV (reference sequence). The CDR3 runs 15 residues. V lost 5 bases and J 5 bases, leaving 18 bases between the germline ends. The CDR3 DNA follows: TGTGCCAGCAGTCCCCACAGGGTCGATCCTTATGGCTACACCTTC. Its translation: CASSPHRVDPYGYTF.

The chain recombines TRBV2 with TRBJ1-1; D unclear. Trimming cost V 10 bases and J 0 bases, with 6 bases left between them. CDR3 size: 11 residues. Germline CDR1 is SNHLY and CDR2 is FYNNEI. CDR3 nucleotide sequence: TGTGCCACCCAGGTGAACACTGAAGCTTTCTTT. Its protein product is CATQVNTEAFF.

The rearrangement uses TRBV19 and TRBJ2-3; 8 nucleotides match TRBD2. Trimming removed 6 bases from V and 1 base from J; junction bases left unmatched: 0. This CDR3 contains 13 residues. Germline V CDR1 and CDR2: LNHDA, SQIVND (reference sequence). Written as DNA, the CDR3 is TGTGCCAGTAGAGCGGGGGGCACAGATACGCAGTATTTT. Residues: CASRAGGTDTQYF.

This sequence joins TRBV6-1 and TRBJ2-7, with 10 bases lining up with TRBD1. The germline CDR1 and CDR2 sequences are MNHNS and SASEGT. Trimming at V came to 4 bases and at J to 2 bases, leaving 5 bases not matched to a gene. The CDR3 loop spans 15 amino acids. CDR3 sequence reads: CASSGRDRGTYEQYF. CDR3 nucleotide sequence: TGTGCCAGCAGTGGCCGGGACAGGGGCACCTACGAGCAGTACTTC.

The chain uses TRBV2 and TRBJ1-5; the match to TRBD1 covers 7 bases. Germline V CDR1 and CDR2: SNHLY, FYNNEI. This CDR3 region has 13 residues. J was trimmed by 7 bases and V by 7 bases; bases with no gene match: 7. CDR3 sequence: CASNQGVGQPQHF. The DNA for the CDR3 is TGTGCCAGCAACCAGGGGGTAGGGCAGCCCCAGCATTTT.